This T cell receptor beta chain appears in the sequencing data of a study of cytomegalovirus exposure and HLA in healthy donors. Turning to the study itself: According to later analysis, the same platform produced the 120 or so validation and some 680 first-cohort repertoires. Regarding the study as a whole: Cytomegalovirus-associated TCR beta chains were listed, numbering under 200. Reports credit the classifier with highly specific, highly sensitive diagnosis of cytomegalovirus status. In vitro confirmation showed a few CMV-associated chains to be CMV antigen specific.

The CDR3 loop spans 15 amino acids. Trimming pared 4 bases from V and 1 base from J, leaving 13 bases between. CDR1 and CDR2 from the germline V gene are MGHRA and YSYEKL. This clone was observed a handful of times. Its specificity is unknown. Assay used: immunoSEQ multiplex PCR; TCRdb lists only in-frame clones, some missing. The profile shows about 150,000 clones, about 88% of them singletons. The specimen was PBMCs. This clonotype originated in a man aged 18 to 30 in good health and CMV-seropositive. The V call is TRBV4-1, the J call TRBJ1-1; the D gene is possibly TRBD1 (6 bases). The CDR3 region is CASSRGHGPNTEAFF. CDR3 nucleotides: TGCGCCAGCAGCCGGGGACACGGTCCGAACACTGAAGCTTTCTTT.